This T cell receptor (beta chain) was identified in a study of blood T cell repertoires in COVID-19. On the study more broadly: The samples span acute and convalescent COVID-19 from the United States, Italy and Spain. The cDNA or gDNA used as material had been derived from T cells, B-cell-depleted T cells, or PBMCs.

Per the original methods: Quantification of nucleated cells was approximated via reference gene primer amplification. The table came from immunoSEQ multiplex PCR; TCRdb's copy has only in-frame clones and leaves some out. The D gene and trimming were derived from the DNA, and the V and J assignments and clone size from that table. The profile shows 200,000 to 250,000 clones, roughly 90% of them singletons. The V gene's germline CDR1 is MNHNY and CDR2 SVGAGI (reference sequence). Germline trimming cut 2 bases from V and 7 bases from J; bases unmatched to any gene: 7. This CDR3 has 15 residues. This sequence joins TRBV6-6 and TRBJ1-5; TRBD1 agrees at 8 bases. Sequencing was carried out using peripheral blood. This receptor was taken from a woman aged 55-70 years with acute or convalescent COVID-19. For the CDR3, the DNA is TGTGCCAGCAGTTACACAGGGGGAACGAGCCAGCCCCAGCATTTT. Its protein product is CASSYTGGTSQPQHF.